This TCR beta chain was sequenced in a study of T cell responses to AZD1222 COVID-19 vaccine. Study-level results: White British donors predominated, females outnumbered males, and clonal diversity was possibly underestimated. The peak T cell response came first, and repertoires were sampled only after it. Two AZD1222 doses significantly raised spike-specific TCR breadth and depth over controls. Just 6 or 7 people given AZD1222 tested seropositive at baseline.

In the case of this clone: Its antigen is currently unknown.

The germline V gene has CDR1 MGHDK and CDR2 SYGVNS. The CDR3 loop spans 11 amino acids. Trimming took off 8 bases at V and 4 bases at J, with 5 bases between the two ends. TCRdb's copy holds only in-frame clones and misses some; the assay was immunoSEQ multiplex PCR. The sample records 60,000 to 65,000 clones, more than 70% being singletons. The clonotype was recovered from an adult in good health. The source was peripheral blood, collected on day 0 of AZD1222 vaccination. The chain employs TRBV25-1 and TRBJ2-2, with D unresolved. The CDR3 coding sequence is TGTGCCAGCGGTCCCACCGGGGAGCTGTTTTTT. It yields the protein CASGPTGELFF.